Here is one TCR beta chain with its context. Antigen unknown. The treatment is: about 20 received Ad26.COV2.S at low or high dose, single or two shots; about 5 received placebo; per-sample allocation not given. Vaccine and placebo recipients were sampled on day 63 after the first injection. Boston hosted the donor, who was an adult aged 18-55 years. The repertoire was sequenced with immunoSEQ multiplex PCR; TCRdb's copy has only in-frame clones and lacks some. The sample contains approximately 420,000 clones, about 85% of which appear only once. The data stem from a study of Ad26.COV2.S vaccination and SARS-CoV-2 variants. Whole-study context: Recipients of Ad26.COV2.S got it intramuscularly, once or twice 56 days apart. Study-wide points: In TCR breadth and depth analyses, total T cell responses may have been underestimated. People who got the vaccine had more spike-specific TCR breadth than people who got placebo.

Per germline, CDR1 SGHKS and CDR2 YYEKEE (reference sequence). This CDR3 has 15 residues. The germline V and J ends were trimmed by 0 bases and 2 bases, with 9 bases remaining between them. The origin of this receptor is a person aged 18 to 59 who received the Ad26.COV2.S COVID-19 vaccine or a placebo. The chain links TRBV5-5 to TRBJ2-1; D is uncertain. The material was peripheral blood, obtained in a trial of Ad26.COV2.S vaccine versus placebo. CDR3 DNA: TGTGCCAGCAGCTTGGCTGGGAACCCCTACAATGAGCAGTTCTTC. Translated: CASSLAGNPYNEQFF.